This is a list of T cell receptor beta chains from one sample in a study of shared clonotypes between healthy human individuals. Measured with immunoSEQ multiplex PCR; TCRdb has only the in-frame clones, and not every one. The data contain about 2 million clones, 90% to 95% of them singletons. The sequenced sample was naive CD4+ T cells sorted from blood. All receptors come from a man aged 18 to 29 in good health. The CDR3 runs from the conserved cysteine through the conserved F or W. The D gene is left open where the match is weak. Clone size is not always given. Where it is, it says once, few, many or a class for expanded clones.

J gene | clone size | D gene | V gene | CDR3 DNA | CDR3 protein
TRBJ2-7 | - | TRBD1 | TRBV2 | TGTGCCGGATCGACAGGGACCTACGAGCAGTACTTC | CAGSTGTYEQYF
TRBJ1-3 | - | TRBD1 | TRBV6-6 | TGTGCCAGCAGTTACGGGACAGTCTCAAACACCATATATTTT | CASSYGTVSNTIYF
TRBJ1-6 | - | - | TRBV10-3 | TGTGCCATCACAGAGCGGGGTAATTCACCCCTCCACTTT | CAITERGNSPLHF
TRBJ2-5 | - | TRBD2 | TRBV4-1 | TGCGCCAGCAGCCAACTGGGACTACTCAAAGAGACCCAGTACTTC | CASSQLGLLKETQYF
TRBJ2-7 | - | - | TRBV5-1 | TGCGCCAGCAGCTCCACCTACGAGCAGTACTTC | CASSSTYEQYF
TRBJ2-1 | - | TRBD1 | TRBV28 | TGTGCCAGTATACAGGCCGGGACAGCATACAATGAGCAGTTCTTC | CASIQAGTAYNEQFF
TRBJ1-2 | - | TRBD1 | TRBV6-5 | TGTGCCAGCAGTAGAAGAGGGACAGCTAACTATGGCTACACCTTC | CASSRRGTANYGYTF
TRBJ2-4 | - | - | TRBV2 | TGTGCCAGCACTTCCACGGGGGAGCCACATAACAAAAACATTCAGTACTTC | CASTSTGEPHNKNIQYF
TRBJ1-4 | - | - | TRBV7-9 | TGTGCCAGCAGCCGCAGGGGAACGGGCCTGGAAGGGAAACTGTTTTTT | CASSRRGTGLEGKLFF
TRBJ2-2 | - | - | TRBV11-3 | TGTGCCAGCAGCTTTACAGGGTGGACCGGGGAGCTGTTTTTT | CASSFTGWTGELFF
TRBJ2-2 | - | - | TRBV7-2 | TGTGCCAGCAGCTTAGTGCTGGCTGGGGAGCTGTTTTTT | CASSLVLAGELFF
TRBJ2-3 | - | TRBD1 | TRBV5-1 | TGCGCCAGCAGCGGGCCGGGACAGAGAGATACGCAGTATTTT | CASSGPGQRDTQYF
TRBJ2-7 | - | - | TRBV10-3 | TGTGCCATCAGTGAGCCGAAGGGGGAGCAGTGCTTC | CAISEPKGEQCF
TRBJ1-5 | once | TRBD1 | TRBV19 | TGTGCCAGTAGTGTGCCGGGACAGGGCTATCAGCCCCAGCATTTT | CASSVPGQGYQPQHF
TRBJ1-4 | - | - | TRBV5-3 | TGTGCCAGAGGATGTGAGGGGTCCAATGAAAAACTGTTTTTT | CARGCEGSNEKLFF
TRBJ1-1 | - | - | TRBV6-4 | TGTGCCAGCAGACAACAGGGCAACACTGAAGCTTTCTTT | CASRQQGNTEAFF
TRBJ2-1 | - | TRBD2 | TRBV5-5 | TGTGCCAGCAGCCAGGGGACTAGCGGGAGCTACAATGAGCAGTTCTTC | CASSQGTSGSYNEQFF
TRBJ2-5 | - | - | TRBV30 | TGTGCCTGGAGTCAAGTCCGTATGGGCCGACCGGGGACCCAGTACTTC | CAWSQVRMGRPGTQYF
TRBJ2-7 | - | - | TRBV6-5 | TGTGCCAGCAGGCTAGAGTGGGGTGGAACCTACGAGCAGTACTTC | CASRLEWGGTYEQYF
TRBJ2-3 | once | - | TRBV27 | TGTGCCAGCAGTTTATATTCCCCCGACAGGACCCGCACAGATACGCAGTATTTT | CASSLYSPDRTRTDTQYF
TRBJ2-1 | - | - | TRBV27 | TGTGCCAGCAGTTTTAGGGGGGCGCACAATGAGCAGTTCTTC | CASSFRGAHNEQFF
TRBJ1-1 | - | - | TRBV9 | TGTGCCAGTGGACGGGTGATGAACACTGAAGCTTTCTTT | CASGRVMNTEAFF
TRBJ1-4 | - | - | TRBV6-1 | TGTGCCAGCAGCTCACAGGCAGTAGGTGAAAAACTGTTTTTT | CASSSQAVGEKLFF
TRBJ2-7 | - | - | TRBV5-1 | TGCGCCAGCAGCTTGGGGTCCAGTTTTGCATACGAGCAGTACTTC | CASSLGSSFAYEQYF
TRBJ1-5 | - | - | TRBV21-1 | TGTGCCAGCAGGCTTGTTTACCGGGACAGTTGTTGTAGCAATCAGCCCCAGCATTTT | CASRLVYRDSCCSNQPQHF
TRBJ2-5 | - | TRBD1 | TRBV6-1 | TGTGCCAGCAACCAGAACAGGGGGCCTGGGGAGACCCAGTACTTC | CASNQNRGPGETQYF
TRBJ2-1 | - | - | TRBV27 | TGTGCCAGCAGTGCTTGGGGGGAGTACTACAATGAGCAGTTCTTC | CASSAWGEYYNEQFF
TRBJ2-4 | - | - | TRBV5-1 | TGCGCCAGCAGCTCCTCGGCGGTAGCCAAAAACATTCAGTACTTC | CASSSSAVAKNIQYF
TRBJ2-3 | - | TRBD1 | TRBV4-1 | TGCGCCAGCAGCCAGGCGCAGGGGGCGGTTTCGACAGATACGCAGTATTTT | CASSQAQGAVSTDTQYF
TRBJ1-4 | - | TRBD1 | TRBV7-2 | TGTGCCAGCAGCTTAACGACCGGCAGGGGGAAGGAAAAACTGTTTTTT | CASSLTTGRGKEKLFF
TRBJ1-5 | - | - | TRBV7-8 | TGTGCCAGCAGCTATCTACAGGGAGGGAGCAATCAGCCCCAGCATTTT | CASSYLQGGSNQPQHF
TRBJ1-1 | - | - | TRBV6-5 | TGTGCCAGCAGTTACTCAGTGGTAAAGGTGAACACTGAAGCTTTCTTT | CASSYSVVKVNTEAFF
TRBJ2-3 | - | - | TRBV6-4 | TGTGCCAGCAGTGAACAGGAAAGCACAGATACGCAGTATTTT | CASSEQESTDTQYF
TRBJ1-2 | - | TRBD1 | TRBV18 | TGTGCCAGCTCACCTTCGACAGGGGGGAACTATGGCTACACCTTC | CASSPSTGGNYGYTF
TRBJ2-1 | - | - | TRBV27 | TGTGCCAGCAGTTTGCGGGGACTGGGTGAGCAGTTCTTC | CASSLRGLGEQFF
TRBJ2-7 | - | - | TRBV9 | TGTGCCAGCAGCGTAGGGTCCAGTGGGGCCACCTACGAGCAGTACTTC | CASSVGSSGATYEQYF
TRBJ2-3 | - | - | TRBV5-1 | TGCGCCAGCAGCTTGGGAGGGAGCTCTGCAGATACGCAGTATTTT | CASSLGGSSADTQYF
TRBJ2-3 | - | TRBD2 | TRBV5-4 | TGTGCCAGCAGCACCGGACTAGCGAGTTTCTCCCGCACAGATACGCAGTATTTT | CASSTGLASFSRTDTQYF
TRBJ2-1 | few | - | TRBV19 | TGTGCCAGTAGTACGTGGGACGTTCGCAATGAGCAGTTCTTC | CASSTWDVRNEQFF
TRBJ2-7 | - | - | TRBV30 | TGTGCCTGTGGACTTTTCGGGGTCTACGAGCAGTACTTC | CACGLFGVYEQYF
TRBJ1-3 | - | - | TRBV10-3 | TGTGCCATCAGTGAGGGTCCAGGAAACACCATATATTTT | CAISEGPGNTIYF
TRBJ2-1 | once | TRBD2 | TRBV27 | TGTGCCAGCAGTTTATCGACCCCTCCTACGCGGACTAGCGGGGCACAGTTCTTC | CASSLSTPPTRTSGAQFF
TRBJ1-1 | - | TRBD1 | TRBV5-1 | TGCGCCAGCAGCCTAACAGGGGAGAACACTGAAGCTTTCTTT | CASSLTGENTEAFF
TRBJ1-6 | - | - | TRBV10-2 | TGCGCCAGCAAGGACGGCAGGGAGAATTCACCCCTCCACTTT | CASKDGRENSPLHF
TRBJ2-3 | - | TRBD2 | TRBV18 | TGTGCCAGCTCACCAACTATCGGACTAGCGGAGACTAGCACAGATACGCAGTATTTT | CASSPTIGLAETSTDTQYF
TRBJ2-5 | - | TRBD2 | TRBV5-4 | TGTGCCAGCAGCTTGGGACTAGCGGGGGGGCAAGAGACCCAGTACTTC | CASSLGLAGGQETQYF
TRBJ1-2 | - | TRBD1 | TRBV5-4 | TGTGCCAGCAGCTTGGGAGGACAGGGGGCGAGAGGCTACACCTTC | CASSLGGQGARGYTF
TRBJ1-2 | - | - | TRBV11-2 | TGTGCCAGCAGCTTAGTTGTGACAAACTATGGCTACACCTTC | CASSLVVTNYGYTF
TRBJ2-3 | once | TRBD2 | TRBV9 | TGTGCCAGCAGCGTTAGGGAGGGGAGGACAGATACGCAGTATTTT | CASSVREGRTDTQYF
TRBJ2-1 | - | - | TRBV7-2 | TGTGCCAGCAGCCGAGGGCGGGACTACAATGAGCAGTTCTTC | CASSRGRDYNEQFF
TRBJ2-1 | - | TRBD1 | TRBV13 | TGTGCCAGCAGCTTAAGAGGGGGCAGGTCGTACAATGAGCAGTTCTTC | CASSLRGGRSYNEQFF
TRBJ1-5 | - | - | TRBV5-1 | TGCGCCAGCAGCTTGGCCGACAGTTCAAATCAGCCCCAGCATTTT | CASSLADSSNQPQHF
TRBJ2-4 | once | - | TRBV29-1 | TGCAGCGTTGGAGCAGGGGCCAAAAACATTCAGTACTTC | CSVGAGAKNIQYF